A selection of T cell receptor beta chains follows, all from one sample in a study of blood T cell repertoires in COVID-19. The protocol was immunoSEQ multiplex PCR, while the TCRdb copy is restricted to in-frame clones and leaves out a portion. The sample consists of some 180,000 clones, approximately 80% of them appearing once. What was sequenced was PBMCs or T cells enriched from blood (not recorded which). Every receptor here comes from a man aged 55-75 years who had been exposed to COVID-19. Each CDR3 is given with its conserved first and last residue.

V	J	CDR3
TRBV5-1	TRBJ2-7	CASRPRGEGGSYEQYF
TRBV5-5	TRBJ2-7	CASSLAYQHERFEQYF
TRBV23-1	TRBJ1-2	CASSQRGELGDRLEGGYTF
TRBV28	TRBJ2-7	CASSSGTGGYEQYF
TRBV7-9	TRBJ2-1	CASRPLADSMSSYNEQFF
TRBV7-9	TRBJ1-5	CASSLVAGVDDQPQHF
TRBV10-2	TRBJ2-1	CASSTYGRAGRNEQFF
TRBV18	TRBJ1-1	CASSPGQGGNTEAFF
TRBV6-4	TRBJ2-1	CASSDSWRPAYNEQFF
TRBV30	TRBJ1-6	CAWSRPTGRSSYNSPLHF
TRBV6-5	TRBJ1-1	CASSSPGQGFEAFF
TRBV5-4	TRBJ2-7	CASSLVGANSYEQYF
TRBV21-1	TRBJ1-1	CASSKGPHTRADTEAFF
TRBV7-2	TRBJ2-7	CASSPGLAGIEQYF
TRBV25-1	TRBJ1-4	CASSESGQGAWTNEKLFF
TRBV29-1	TRBJ2-2	CSVGSGTNTGELFF
TRBV3-1/TRBV3-2	TRBJ2-7	CASSQGRSTGNEQYF
TRBV10-3	TRBJ2-7	CAISDRGLNEQYF
TRBV6-4	TRBJ2-1	CASSDRGAGQGDEQFF
TRBV4-2	TRBJ1-5	CASSQDILGVNQPQHF
TRBV6-1	TRBJ1-5	CASSDAGASNQPQHF
TRBV5-1	TRBJ2-7	CASRGTGSYEQYF
TRBV7-3	TRBJ2-5	CASSLAGDAETQYF
TRBV2	TRBJ2-6	CASGGVAPGANVLTF
TRBV5-5	TRBJ1-1	CASSGTGSTEAFF
TRBV25-1	TRBJ1-4	CASSEDRRGNEKLFF
TRBV5-1	TRBJ2-7	CASSFRGRSEQYF
TRBV6-5	TRBJ1-1	CASSYSKVGAVAEAFF
TRBV29-1	TRBJ2-1	CSVFRVAGVGNEQFF
TRBV30	TRBJ2-1	CAWSWGRASGNEQFF
TRBV24-1	TRBJ2-3	CATSDFPTTDTAQYF
TRBV25-1	TRBJ1-3	CASSESRQGPFSGNTIYF
TRBV28	TRBJ2-2	CASSLLGGELFF
TRBV5-1	TRBJ2-7	CASSLALGGSSYEQYF
TRBV27	TRBJ1-4	CASSLRNRGNEKLFF
TRBV2	TRBJ1-2	CASRAVSGYGYTF
TRBV6-1	TRBJ2-2	CASSVDRTASAGELFF
TRBV13	TRBJ2-7	CASSQRSSGRAYEQYF
TRBV4-2	TRBJ1-2	CASSQDLMSGYGYTF
TRBV12-3/TRBV12-4	TRBJ1-2	CASSLSQGGGYTF
TRBV20-1	TRBJ1-2	CSAPPDNF
TRBV29-1	TRBJ1-5	CSIGQGGSQPQHF